This T cell receptor beta chain was observed in a study of T cell repertoires in cytomegalovirus infection. Whole-study findings and limits: Predominance within the ex vivo response was attributable to HLA-C-restricted CMV-specific TCR beta clonotypes.

One entry per CDR3 protein results from TCRdb running MiXCR on the reads. The table shows almost 300,000 distinct CDR3 sequences, with around 10% occurring only once. Germline values: CDR1 SGHTA, CDR2 FQGNSA. The CDR3 has 14 residues. V dropped 6 bases and J dropped 0 bases, with 12 bases sitting between them. In its sample, this clonotype was seen many times. Its antigen is unidentified. The receptor was derived from a human donor in good health (CMV status not recorded). Some clones in this sample may be carry-over from other donors' samples. Sequencing was done on a sample of PBMCs. The J gene is TRBJ2-7, the V gene TRBV7-2, with no clear D. CDR3 residues: CASRGYGSSYEQYF. CDR3 bases: TGTGCCAGCAGAGGCTACGGTAGCTCCTACGAGCAGTACTTC.